The 26 T cell receptor beta chains below come from one sample, sequenced in a study of beta chain features in type 1 diabetes. What was sequenced were expressed TCRB transcripts, since all of the isolated RNA had been reverse transcribed. Using immunoSEQ multiplex PCR, the repertoire was profiled, and TCRdb retains in-frame clones only, with some absent. The profile shows under 250,000 clones, 13% to 15% of them singletons. Input material: naive CD4+ T cells from blood. All receptors derive from a woman aged 40-49 years in good health.

The DNA for the CDR3 is TGTGCCAGCAGCCTGACAGGGGCCTACGAGCAGTACTTC. As protein: CASSLTGAYEQYF. The V gene is TRBV7-9, the J gene TRBJ2-7, with 8 positions matching TRBD1. The CDR3 has 13 residues. The V gene end was trimmed by 5 bases and the J gene end by 2 bases; junction bases not matched to a gene: 2. The germline CDR1 and CDR2 sequences are SEHNR and FQNEAQ (reference sequence).

The chain joins TRBV5-4 to TRBJ2-7; D is unresolved. V lost 0 bases and J 1 base, leaving 8 bases between the germline ends. The V gene's germline CDR1 is SGHNT and CDR2 YYREEE (reference sequence). This CDR3 is built from 14 residues. The CDR3 nucleotides are TGTGCCAGCAGCTTGGTTGGCCCTTCCTACGAGCAGTACTTC. This encodes CASSLVGPSYEQYF.

This clone occurred a few times. The genes are TRBV7-9 and TRBJ2-3; possible D gene TRBD2, 5 bases. CDR3 length equals 15 residues. Per the germline V gene, CDR1 is SEHNR and CDR2 is FQNEAQ (reference sequence). V lost 0 bases, J lost 3 bases, and 10 bases lay in between. The CDR3 region is CASSLARAVTDTQYF. The CDR3 DNA reads as TGTGCCAGCAGCTTAGCGCGGGCAGTAACAGATACGCAGTATTTT.

DNA for the CDR3: TGTGCCAGCAGCGTAGTTCCTAGCGGGGGGCCCCTGGCTGTCTACAATGAGCAGTTCTTC. It is translated as CASSVVPSGGPLAVYNEQFF. The chain carries TRBV9 and TRBJ2-1, with TRBD2 matching over 11 bases. With V trimmed by 0 bases and J by 3 bases, 14 bases remained unmatched. Germline assignment: CDR1 SGDLS and CDR2 YYNGEE. The CDR3 loop spans 20 amino acids.

This clone was detected only a few times. The V and J genes are TRBV2 and TRBJ1-1; 9 nucleotides align to TRBD1. The V and J ends lost 6 bases and 4 bases, in that order; junction bases with no gene match: 6. Germline lookup yields CDR1 SNHLY and CDR2 FYNNEI. CDR3 size: 14 residues. CDR3 in amino acids: CASRLQGAGTEAFF. The CDR3, as DNA: TGTGCCAGCAGGTTACAGGGGGCGGGCACTGAAGCTTTCTTT. Supplemented by reference TRBV2 and TRBJ1-1, the full variable domain reads EPEVTQTPSHQVTQMGQEVILRCVPISNHLYFYWYRQILGQKVEFLVSFYNNEISEKSEIFDDQFSVERPDGSNFTLKIRSTKLEDSAMYFCASRLQGAGTEAFFGQGTRLTVV.

The CDR3 bases are TGTGCCAGCAGTGTCGCTAGCGCCGACGAGCAGTACTTC. Protein product: CASSVASADEQYF. The gene calls are TRBV2 and TRBJ2-7; D perhaps matches TRBD2 (6 bases). The CDR3 length is 13 residues. CDR1 SNHLY and CDR2 FYNNEI come from the germline V gene. Deletions cut 4 bases from V and 5 bases from J, with 12 bases between. Filled out from reference TRBV2 and TRBJ2-7, the complete variable domain reads EPEVTQTPSHQVTQMGQEVILRCVPISNHLYFYWYRQILGQKVEFLVSFYNNEISEKSEIFDDQFSVERPDGSNFTLKIRSTKLEDSAMYFCASSVASADEQYFGPGTRLTVT.

The V call is TRBV12-5, the J call TRBJ1-5; TRBD1 might be the D (6 bases). Germline V gene sequence: CDR1 LGHNT, CDR2 FRNRAP. Trimming cost V 3 bases and J 7 bases, with 13 bases left between them. This CDR3 comprises 14 residues. In nucleotides, the CDR3 is TGTGCTAGTGGTTTCGTAACTGGGGGCCAGCCCCAGCATTTT. Its translation is CASGFVTGGQPQHF. Full variable domain (rest looked up from reference TRBV12-5 and TRBJ1-5): DARVTQTPRHKVTEMGQEVTMRCQPILGHNTVFWYRQTMMQGLELLAYFRNRAPLDDSGMPKDRFSAEMPDATLATLKIQPSEPRDSAVYFCASGFVTGGQPQHFGDGTRLSIL.

The table lists this clone with a few counts. The chain uses TRBV6-5 and TRBJ2-1; 8 positions agree with TRBD1. The length of the CDR3 is 15 residues. Unmatched junction bases numbered 14, after V lost 10 bases and J lost 6 bases. Germline CDR1 MNHEY, CDR2 SVGAGI. In DNA form, the CDR3 reads TGTGCCATCAGAAGAACTGGACAGGGAGGCAATGAGCAGTTCTTC. Translation gives CAIRRTGQGGNEQFF.

This clone was detected a few times. The chain uses TRBV19 and TRBJ2-7, with D maybe TRBD1 (6 bases). The CDR3 has 14 amino acids. Germline values: CDR1 LNHDA, CDR2 SQIVND (reference sequence). The V and J ends lost 5 bases and 2 bases respectively, with 13 bases between them. CDR3 in DNA: TGTGCCAGTAGTCGACAGGACTCTCCCTACGAGCAGTACTTC. This gives the protein CASSRQDSPYEQYF.

This clone was seen a few times. V usage is TRBV7-2 and J usage is TRBJ2-3; a weak D match, TRBD2 (6 bases). The length of the CDR3 is 15 residues. V was clipped by 1 base and J by 4 bases, with 12 bases between them. CDR1 is SGHTA and CDR2 is FQGNSA in the germline V gene. CDR3 region: CASSLVPGRSDTQYF. CDR3 sequence (DNA): TGTGCCAGCAGCTTAGTCCCGGGGAGGTCAGATACGCAGTATTTT.

Concerning this clone: Within the sample, other DNA sequences also encode this same CDR3. The chain combines TRBV5-1 with TRBJ2-7, with 11 nucleotides matching TRBD1. There are 13 residues in the CDR3. CDR1 is SGHRS and CDR2 is YFSETQ in the germline V gene. The trim removed 2 bases at V and 6 bases at J, leaving 1 base unmatched. CDR3 DNA: TGCGCCAGCAGCTTTGGGACAGGGGGCGAGCAGTACTTC. It yields the protein CASSFGTGGEQYF.

The chain uses TRBV11-2 and TRBJ1-4, with no clear D. Per germline, CDR1 SGHAT and CDR2 FQNNGV. V lost 0 bases and J lost 8, with 7 bases in between. The CDR3 runs to 13 residues. CDR3 in amino acids: CASSLDRNEKLFF. Here the CDR3 DNA reads TGTGCCAGCAGCTTAGACAGGAACGAAAAACTGTTTTTT.

CDR3 in DNA: TGCGCCAGCAGCCCCGGACAGGGGGCCACCTACGAGCAGTACTTC. This sequence encodes CASSPGQGATYEQYF. The chain has TRBV5-1 and TRBJ2-7, with TRBD1 matching 11 bases. The CDR3 has 15 amino acids. Germline V lookup: CDR1 SGHRS, CDR2 YFSETQ. Trimming cost V 4 bases and J 2 bases; bases outside gene matches: 5.

CDR3 DNA sequence: TGCGCCAGCAGCTTGGCCAGGGCCAGACCCGAAGCTTTCTTT. It codes for CASSLARARPEAFF. The V call is TRBV5-1, the J call TRBJ1-1; D may be TRBD1 (5 bases). The CDR3 spans 14 residues. V shed 0 bases and J shed 8 bases, with 14 bases lying between them. CDR1 is SGHRS and CDR2 is YFSETQ in the germline V gene.

The chain joins TRBV19 to TRBJ2-1; TRBD2 might be the D (5 bases). The germline V and J ends were trimmed by 3 bases and 9 bases, with 15 bases remaining between them. The CDR3 extends over 14 amino acids. CDR1 and CDR2 from the germline V gene are LNHDA and SQIVND (reference sequence). CDR3: CASSMGIAWAEQFF. CDR3 nucleotides: TGTGCCAGTAGTATGGGGATAGCGTGGGCTGAGCAGTTCTTC.

The CDR3 DNA is TGTGCCAGCTCACCCGGCCAACTAGCTCGAGCAGATACGCAGTATTTT. Translating gives CASSPGQLARADTQYF. The gene calls are TRBV18 and TRBJ2-3, with D tentatively TRBD2 (6 bases). V shed 3 bases and J shed 4 bases, with 17 bases lying between them. CDR3 length: 16 residues. Germline loops: CDR1 KGHSH, CDR2 LQKENI.

This clone was observed a few times. The gene calls are TRBV9 and TRBJ2-1; D call uncertain. V shed 6 bases and J shed 2 bases, with 12 bases lying between them. The CDR3 is made up of 14 amino acids. Germline CDR1 and CDR2: SGDLS and YYNGEE. The CDR3 here is CASTGPAPYNEQFF. DNA for the CDR3: TGTGCCAGCACTGGGCCTGCCCCCTACAATGAGCAGTTCTTC.

This chain joins TRBV7-9 and TRBJ1-5, with a weak D call TRBD1 (6 bases). The CDR3 contains 14 residues. V was pared by 2 bases and J by 7 bases, with 12 bases between. Germline CDR1 is SEHNR and CDR2 is FQNEAQ (reference sequence). The CDR3 spells CASSLTGPPQPQHF. CDR3 DNA sequence: TGTGCCAGCAGCTTAACAGGGCCCCCGCAGCCCCAGCATTTT. The full variable domain, its missing parts supplied by reference TRBV7-9 and TRBJ1-5, is DTGVSQNPRHKITKRGQNVTFRCDPISEHNRLYWYRQTLGQGPEFLTYFQNEAQLEKSRLLSDRFSAERPKGSFSTLEIQRTEQGDSAMYLCASSLTGPPQPQHFGDGTRLSIL.

The V gene is TRBV5-4, the J gene TRBJ2-5, with D possibly matching TRBD2 (7 bases). Per germline, CDR1 SGHNT and CDR2 YYREEE (reference sequence). Trimming took 4 bases from V and 5 from J, leaving 18 bases between them. CDR3 length: 15 residues. The DNA for the CDR3 is TGTGCCAGCAGCCTAAGGGCGGGGGCGGGGGAGACCCAGTACTTC. As protein: CASSLRAGAGETQYF.

This clone appeared a few times. The CDR3 bases are TGTGCCAGCCACGAGGCCAATGAGCAGTTCTTC. Translating gives CASHEANEQFF. The chain joins TRBV21-1 to TRBJ2-1; no DNA check was done on the table's D call, TRBD2. TRBV21-1 is assigned pseudogene status. CDR3 length: 11 residues.

The V and J genes are TRBV6-4 and TRBJ2-3; TRBD1 matches at 10 bases. This CDR3 spans 14 amino acids. From germline, CDR1 is MRHNA and CDR2 SNTAGT. Unmatched junction bases numbered 1, after V lost 6 bases and J lost 1 base. For the CDR3, the DNA is TGTGCCAGCAGCGGGACAGGGGGCACAGATACGCAGTATTTT. Its protein product is CASSGTGGTDTQYF.

The gene calls are TRBV9 and TRBJ1-1; TRBD1 aligns across 9 bases. V lost 3 bases, J lost 4 bases, and 1 base stayed unmatched. The V gene's germline CDR1 is SGDLS and CDR2 YYNGEE. The CDR3 is made up of 13 amino acids. CDR3 residues: CASSADRGTEAFF. The DNA for the CDR3 is TGTGCCAGCAGCGCGGACAGGGGCACTGAAGCTTTCTTT.

The chain uses TRBV29-1 and TRBJ2-2; the D gene is possibly TRBD1 (6 bases). Per germline, CDR1 SQVTM and CDR2 ANQGSEA. V was clipped by 4 bases and J by 5 bases, with 14 bases between them. CDR3 length: 14 residues. The CDR3 protein is CSVGSGVPTGELFF. CDR3 sequence (DNA): TGCAGCGTTGGTTCAGGGGTTCCAACCGGGGAGCTGTTTTTT.

This chain connects TRBV10-3 to TRBJ2-7; tentative D call: TRBD1 (6 bases). CDR3 length equals 16 residues. The V gene's germline CDR1 is ENHRY and CDR2 SYGVKD. Trimming removed 3 bases at V and 5 bases at J, with 20 bases between. Written as DNA, the CDR3 is TGTGCCATCAGTGATCCGGCAGGGGCCGTGAGGAACGAGCAGTACTTC. Its translation is CAISDPAGAVRNEQYF.

There are a few counts of this clone. The junction and the germline gene differ at one end; a read error may be behind it. The CDR3 region is CASSHRGVSGTGGRTDTQYF. CDR3 DNA sequence: TGTGCCAGCAGCCATCGCGGGGTCTCCGGGACAGGGGGACGCACGGATACGCAGTATTTT. V is TRBV14 and J is TRBJ2-3; TRBD1 matches 11 bases. This CDR3 contains 20 residues. CDR1 and CDR2 from the germline V gene are SGHDN and FVKESK.

This clone turned up a few times. The rearrangement joins TRBV10-3 to TRBJ2-5; D might be TRBD2 (5 bases). The CDR3 spans 16 residues. V gave up 0 bases and J gave up 5 bases, with 16 bases separating them. Germline loops: CDR1 ENHRY, CDR2 SYGVKD. CDR3 bases: TGTGCCATCAGTGAGTCTACGGGAAGGGAAGTGGAGACCCAGTACTTC. The encoded protein is CAISESTGREVETQYF.